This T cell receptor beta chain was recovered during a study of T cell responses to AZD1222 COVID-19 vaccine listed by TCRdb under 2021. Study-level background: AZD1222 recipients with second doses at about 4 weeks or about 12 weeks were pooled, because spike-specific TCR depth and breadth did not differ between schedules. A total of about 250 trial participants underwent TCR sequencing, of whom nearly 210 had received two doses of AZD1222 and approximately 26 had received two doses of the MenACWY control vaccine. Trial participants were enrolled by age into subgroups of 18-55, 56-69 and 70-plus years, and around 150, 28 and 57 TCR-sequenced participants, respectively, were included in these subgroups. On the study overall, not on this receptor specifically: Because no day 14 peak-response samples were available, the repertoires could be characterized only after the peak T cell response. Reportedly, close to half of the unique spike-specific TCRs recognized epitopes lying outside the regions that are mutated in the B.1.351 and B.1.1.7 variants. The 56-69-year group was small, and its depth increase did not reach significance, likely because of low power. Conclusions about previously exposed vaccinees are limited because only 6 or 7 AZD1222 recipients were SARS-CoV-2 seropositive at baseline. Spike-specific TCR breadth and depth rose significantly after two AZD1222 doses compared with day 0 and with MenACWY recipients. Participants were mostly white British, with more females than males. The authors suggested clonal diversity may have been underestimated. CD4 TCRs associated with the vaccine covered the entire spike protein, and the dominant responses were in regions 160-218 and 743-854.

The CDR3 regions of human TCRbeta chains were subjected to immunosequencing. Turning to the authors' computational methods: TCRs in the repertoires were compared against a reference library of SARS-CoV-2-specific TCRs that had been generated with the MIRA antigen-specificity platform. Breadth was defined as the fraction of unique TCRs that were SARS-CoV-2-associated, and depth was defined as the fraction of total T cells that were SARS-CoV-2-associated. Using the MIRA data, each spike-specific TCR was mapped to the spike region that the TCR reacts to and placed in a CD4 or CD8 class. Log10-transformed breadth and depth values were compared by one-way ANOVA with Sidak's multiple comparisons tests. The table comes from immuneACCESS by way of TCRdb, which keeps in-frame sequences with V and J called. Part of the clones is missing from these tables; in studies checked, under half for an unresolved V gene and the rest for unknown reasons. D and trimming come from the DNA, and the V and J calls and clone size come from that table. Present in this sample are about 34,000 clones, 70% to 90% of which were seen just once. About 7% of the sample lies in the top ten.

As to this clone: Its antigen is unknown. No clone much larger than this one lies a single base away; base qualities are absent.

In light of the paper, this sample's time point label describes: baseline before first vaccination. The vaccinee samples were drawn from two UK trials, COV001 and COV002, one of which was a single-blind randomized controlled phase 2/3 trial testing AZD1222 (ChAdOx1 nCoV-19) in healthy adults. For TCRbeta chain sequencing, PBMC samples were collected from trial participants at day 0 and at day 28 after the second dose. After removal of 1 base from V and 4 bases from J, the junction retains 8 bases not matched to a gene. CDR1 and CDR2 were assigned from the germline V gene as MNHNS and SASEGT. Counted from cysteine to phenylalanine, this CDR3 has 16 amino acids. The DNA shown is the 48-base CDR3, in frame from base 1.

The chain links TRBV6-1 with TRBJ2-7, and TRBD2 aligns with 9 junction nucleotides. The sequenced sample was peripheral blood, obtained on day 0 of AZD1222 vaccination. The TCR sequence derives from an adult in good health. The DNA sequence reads TGTGCCAGCAGTGAAGGAGGCGGGGGGGGTCTATACGAGCAGTACTTC. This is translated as CASSEGGGGGLYEQYF.